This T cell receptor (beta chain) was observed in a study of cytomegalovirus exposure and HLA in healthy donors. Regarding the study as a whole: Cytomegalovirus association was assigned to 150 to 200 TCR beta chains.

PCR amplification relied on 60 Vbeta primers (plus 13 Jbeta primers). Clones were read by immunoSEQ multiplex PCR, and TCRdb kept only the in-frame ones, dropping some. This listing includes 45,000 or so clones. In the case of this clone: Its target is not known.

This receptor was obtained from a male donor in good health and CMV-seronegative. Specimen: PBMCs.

CDR3 bases: TGTGCCTGGCAGGTTGGGGAGACCCAGTACTTC. This gives the protein CAWQVGETQYF. This chain uses TRBV30 with TRBJ2-5; D is ambiguous. V gave up 5 bases and J gave up 5 bases, with 9 bases separating them. CDR1 and CDR2 (germline): GTSNPN, SVGIG (reference sequence). CDR3 length equals 11 residues.